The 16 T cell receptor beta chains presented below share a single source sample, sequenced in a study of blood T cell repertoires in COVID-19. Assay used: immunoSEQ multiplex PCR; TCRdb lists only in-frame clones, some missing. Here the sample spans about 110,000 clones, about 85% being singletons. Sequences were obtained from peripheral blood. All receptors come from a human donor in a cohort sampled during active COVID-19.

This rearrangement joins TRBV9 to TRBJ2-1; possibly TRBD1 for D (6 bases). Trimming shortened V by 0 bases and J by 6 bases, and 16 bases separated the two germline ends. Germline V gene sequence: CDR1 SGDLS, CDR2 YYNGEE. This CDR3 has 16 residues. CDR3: CASSVEAGLQGNEQFF. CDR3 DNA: TGTGCCAGCAGCGTAGAAGCAGGGTTACAGGGCAATGAGCAGTTCTTC.

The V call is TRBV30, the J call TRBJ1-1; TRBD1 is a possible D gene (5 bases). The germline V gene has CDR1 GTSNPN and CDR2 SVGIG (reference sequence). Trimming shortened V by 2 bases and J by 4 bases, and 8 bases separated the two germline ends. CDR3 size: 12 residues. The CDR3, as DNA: TGTGCCTGGAGTCCCGGGGGCACTGAAGCTTTCTTT. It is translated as CAWSPGGTEAFF.

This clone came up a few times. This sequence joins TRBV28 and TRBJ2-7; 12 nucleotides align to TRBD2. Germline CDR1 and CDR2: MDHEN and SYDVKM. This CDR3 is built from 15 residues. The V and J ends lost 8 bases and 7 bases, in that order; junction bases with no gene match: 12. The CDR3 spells CASLGLAGWGGEQYF. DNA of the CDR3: TGTGCCAGCCTCGGACTAGCGGGGTGGGGAGGGGAGCAGTACTTC.

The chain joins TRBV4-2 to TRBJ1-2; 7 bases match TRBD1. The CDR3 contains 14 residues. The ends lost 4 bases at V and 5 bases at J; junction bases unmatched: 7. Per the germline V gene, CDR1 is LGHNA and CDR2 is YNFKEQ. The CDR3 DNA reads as TGTGCCAGCAGCCTGAGACAGGGATTGTATGGCTACACCTTC. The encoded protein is CASSLRQGLYGYTF.

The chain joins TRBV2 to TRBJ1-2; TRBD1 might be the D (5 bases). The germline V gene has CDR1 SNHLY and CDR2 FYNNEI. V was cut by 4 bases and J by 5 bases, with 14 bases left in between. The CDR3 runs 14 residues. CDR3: CASSVAGLGYGYTF. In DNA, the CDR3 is TGTGCCAGCAGTGTGGCAGGGTTGGGGTATGGCTACACCTTC.

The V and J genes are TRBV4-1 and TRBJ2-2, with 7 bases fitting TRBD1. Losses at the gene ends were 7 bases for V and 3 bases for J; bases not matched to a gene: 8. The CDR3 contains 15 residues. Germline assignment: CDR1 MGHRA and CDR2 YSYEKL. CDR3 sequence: CASTRQGLDTGELFF. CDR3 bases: TGCGCCAGCACCCGACAGGGTTTAGACACCGGGGAGCTGTTTTTT.

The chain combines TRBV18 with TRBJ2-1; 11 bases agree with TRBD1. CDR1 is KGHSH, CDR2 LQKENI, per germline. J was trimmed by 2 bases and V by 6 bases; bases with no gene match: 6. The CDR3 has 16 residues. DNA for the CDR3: TGTGCCAGCTCCCTCGGACAGGGGGCTACCTACAATGAGCAGTTCTTC. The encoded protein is CASSLGQGATYNEQFF.

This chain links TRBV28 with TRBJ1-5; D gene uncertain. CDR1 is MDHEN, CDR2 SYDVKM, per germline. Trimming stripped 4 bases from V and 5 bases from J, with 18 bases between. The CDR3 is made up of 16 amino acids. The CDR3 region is CASSYTLEVLDQPQHF. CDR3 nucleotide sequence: TGTGCCAGCAGTTACACCCTTGAGGTTTTGGATCAGCCCCAGCATTTT.

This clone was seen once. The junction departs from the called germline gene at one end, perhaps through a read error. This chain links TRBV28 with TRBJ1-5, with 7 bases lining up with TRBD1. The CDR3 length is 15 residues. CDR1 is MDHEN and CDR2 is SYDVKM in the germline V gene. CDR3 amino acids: CASSPGTVSDQPQHF. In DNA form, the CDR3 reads TGTGCCAGCAGCCCCGGGACAGTTAGCGATCAGCCCCAGCATTTT.

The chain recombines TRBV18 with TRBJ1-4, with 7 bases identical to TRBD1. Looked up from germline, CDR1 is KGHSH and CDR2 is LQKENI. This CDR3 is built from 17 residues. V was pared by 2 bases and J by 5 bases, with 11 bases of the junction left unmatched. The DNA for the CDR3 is TGTGCCAGCTCACCAGTTTTGGCCGGACAGGAGAATGAAAAACTGTTTTTT. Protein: CASSPVLAGQENEKLFF.

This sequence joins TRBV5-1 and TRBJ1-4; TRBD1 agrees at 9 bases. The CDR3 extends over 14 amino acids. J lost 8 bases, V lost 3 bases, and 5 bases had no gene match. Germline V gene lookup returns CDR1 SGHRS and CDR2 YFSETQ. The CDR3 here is CASSSQGAKEKLFF. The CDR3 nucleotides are TGCGCCAGCAGCTCACAGGGGGCAAAGGAAAAACTGTTTTTT.

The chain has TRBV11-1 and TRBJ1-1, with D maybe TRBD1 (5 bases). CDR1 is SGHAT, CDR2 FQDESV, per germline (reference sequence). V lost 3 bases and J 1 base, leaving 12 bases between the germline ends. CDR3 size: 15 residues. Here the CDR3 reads CASSFGRTQNTEAFF. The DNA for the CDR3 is TGTGCCAGCAGCTTCGGTAGGACACAGAACACTGAAGCTTTCTTT.

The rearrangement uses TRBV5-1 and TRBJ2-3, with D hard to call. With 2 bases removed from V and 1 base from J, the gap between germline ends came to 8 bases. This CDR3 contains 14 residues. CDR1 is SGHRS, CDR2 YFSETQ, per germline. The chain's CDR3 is CASSFTEGTDTQYF. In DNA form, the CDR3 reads TGCGCCAGCAGCTTTACTGAGGGCACAGATACGCAGTATTTT.

CDR3: CASSPARGPSVQTQYF. The CDR3 coding sequence is TGCGCCAGCAGCCCAGCTAGGGGCCCGTCGGTGCAGACCCAGTACTTC. V is TRBV5-1 and J is TRBJ2-5; weak D call: TRBD1 (5 bases). V lost 4 bases to trimming and J lost 6 bases, with 22 bases between them. Germline values: CDR1 SGHRS, CDR2 YFSETQ. This CDR3 comprises 16 residues.

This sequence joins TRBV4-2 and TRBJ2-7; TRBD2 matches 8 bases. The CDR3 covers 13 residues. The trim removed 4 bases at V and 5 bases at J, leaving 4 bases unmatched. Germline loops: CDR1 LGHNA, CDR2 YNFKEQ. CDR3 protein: CASSPGGKDEQYF. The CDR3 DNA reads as TGTGCCAGCAGCCCGGGGGGGAAAGACGAGCAGTACTTC.

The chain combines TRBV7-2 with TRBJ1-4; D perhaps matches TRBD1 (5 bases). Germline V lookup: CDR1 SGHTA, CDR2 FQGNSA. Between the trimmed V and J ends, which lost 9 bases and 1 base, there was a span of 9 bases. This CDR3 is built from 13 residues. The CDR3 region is CASTGQTNEKLFF. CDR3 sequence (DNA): TGTGCCAGTACTGGACAAACTAATGAAAAACTGTTTTTT.